Listed below are T cell receptor beta chains from one sample, sequenced in a study. In TCRdb, the 5' RACE reads were re-called with MiXCR into one record per CDR3 protein. The sample holds approximately 60,000 distinct CDR3 sequences, approximately 23% seen once. The sequencing sample was made of memory CD4+ T cells sorted from a lymph node. The receptors shown here come from a female donor with breast cancer. Both conserved end residues are part of each CDR3. D genes are given only for firm matches. Clone size is shown for a subset of rows, as once, few, many or a class of expanded clone.

clone_size j_call d_call v_call cdr3_nt cdr3_aa
once TRBJ2-5 - TRBV5-1 TGCGCCAGCAGCTTACAGGCGGGGCAAGAGACCCAGTACTTC CASSLQAGQETQYF
- TRBJ2-7 - TRBV6-2/TRBV6-3 TGTGCCAGCAGTTACCGGGACACGAGCTCCTACGAGCAGTACTTC CASSYRDTSSYEQYF
few TRBJ1-3 - TRBV24-1 TGTGCCACCAGTGACTCAGGTTTAACCTCTGGAAACACCATATATTTT CATSDSGLTSGNTIYF
few TRBJ1-5 - TRBV7-8 TGTGCCAGCAGCCCCCTACTTGCAGGGTTTGTTCAGCCCCAGCATTTT CASSPLLAGFVQPQHF
- TRBJ1-1 - TRBV7-2 TGTGCCAGCAGCTTAGCGGGGAATCGAGTTGAAGCTTTCTTT CASSLAGNRVEAFF
- TRBJ2-3 TRBD2 TRBV5-4 TGTGCCAGCAGCTCGGGACTAGCGGGAGGAAACACAGATACGCAGTATTTT CASSSGLAGGNTDTQYF
- TRBJ1-1 - TRBV5-1 TGCGCCAGCAGCTTGCAGGGAATTGAAGCTTTCTTT CASSLQGIEAFF
- TRBJ2-3 TRBD2 TRBV7-3 TGTGCCAGCAGCCCCGAGTGGGGGGGTGTTGAAGATACGCAGTATTTT CASSPEWGGVEDTQYF
- TRBJ2-3 - TRBV7-9 TGTGCCAGCAGCGCGCGACAGTACACAGATACGCAGGATTTT CASSARQYTDTQDF
- TRBJ1-2 - TRBV4-3 TGCGCCAGCAGCCAAGACACTAACTATGGCTACACCTTC CASSQDTNYGYTF
few TRBJ2-3 - TRBV5-1 TGCGCCAGCAGCTTGGCCTTGGTGGGAGGCACAGATACGCAGTATTTT CASSLALVGGTDTQYF
many TRBJ2-7 TRBD2 TRBV5-1 TGCGCCAGCAGCCTAGCGGAGATCTCCTACGAGCAGTACTTC CASSLAEISYEQYF
few TRBJ2-7 - TRBV20-1 TGCAGTGCTAGAGATCCTCTCCGGGACGAGCAGTACTTC CSARDPLRDEQYF
few TRBJ2-1 TRBD2 TRBV10-3 TGTGCCATCAGTGAGTCTATAGCGGGAGGGAGCAATGAGCAGTTCTTC CAISESIAGGSNEQFF
many TRBJ1-2 - TRBV10-3 TGTGCCATCAGTGAGTCGAGGGGAGACTATGGCTACACCTTC CAISESRGDYGYTF
many TRBJ1-1 TRBD1 TRBV20-1 TGCAGTGCTGAACAGGGGAGGGGCACTGAAGCTTTCTTT CSAEQGRGTEAFF
few TRBJ1-5 - TRBV3-1 TGTGCCAGCAGCCAAGGTCGGGATCAGCCCCAGCATTTT CASSQGRDQPQHF
many TRBJ1-1 - TRBV3-1 TGTGCCAGCAGCCGCAGGGGTCTGAACACTGAAGCTTTCTTT CASSRRGLNTEAFF
few TRBJ1-1 - TRBV7-2 TGTGCCAGCAGCCCGCTCCGGGGGCAGATGAACACTGAAGCTTTCTTT CASSPLRGQMNTEAFF
many TRBJ2-7 - TRBV7-2 TGTGCCAGCAGCCCCCGTGGAGGGAGCTACGAGCAGTACTTC CASSPRGGSYEQYF
- TRBJ2-3 - TRBV15 TGTGCCACCAGCAGAGACGGGGGCACAGATACGCAGTATTTT CATSRDGGTDTQYF
- TRBJ2-5 TRBD1 TRBV2 TGTGCCAGCATTGGACAGGGGGAGACCCAGTACTTC CASIGQGETQYF
few TRBJ2-7 TRBD2 TRBV20-1 TGCAGTGCTAGAGGTGGTAGCGGGAGGGCTACCGAGCAGTACTTC CSARGGSGRATEQYF
few TRBJ1-1 - TRBV27 TGTGCCAGCAGCCGCAGTCCACTGAACACTGAAGCTTTCTTT CASSRSPLNTEAFF
- TRBJ2-5 TRBD1 TRBV6-1 TGTGCCAGCAGGGAGGGACAGGGGCGAAGAGAGACCCAGTACTTC CASREGQGRRETQYF
- TRBJ2-3 TRBD1 TRBV29-1 TGCAGCGTTTCAGGGGGCTCGGAGGCAGATACGCAGTATTTT CSVSGGSEADTQYF
- TRBJ1-1 - TRBV9 TGTGCCAGCAGCCCCCAACCGCACGAGACTGAAGCTTTCTTT CASSPQPHETEAFF
- TRBJ2-3 - TRBV5-1 TGCGCCAGCAGCCGAGACGGGAGCACAGATACGCAGTATTTT CASSRDGSTDTQYF
few TRBJ2-5 TRBD2 TRBV11-1 TGTGCCAGCAGCTTAGGAACCGGGACTAGCAGGGAGACCCAGTACTTC CASSLGTGTSRETQYF
- TRBJ2-3 - TRBV20-1 TGCAGTGCTAGCGGCCAGTCCAATACGCAGTATTTT CSASGQSNTQYF
many TRBJ2-7 TRBD2 TRBV7-3 TGTGCCAGCAGCCGCGGGACGGGAGGAGGCTACGAGCAGTACTTC CASSRGTGGGYEQYF
many TRBJ2-7 TRBD2 TRBV5-1 TGCGCCAGCAGCTTGAGGACTAGCGGCTACGAGCAGTACTTC CASSLRTSGYEQYF